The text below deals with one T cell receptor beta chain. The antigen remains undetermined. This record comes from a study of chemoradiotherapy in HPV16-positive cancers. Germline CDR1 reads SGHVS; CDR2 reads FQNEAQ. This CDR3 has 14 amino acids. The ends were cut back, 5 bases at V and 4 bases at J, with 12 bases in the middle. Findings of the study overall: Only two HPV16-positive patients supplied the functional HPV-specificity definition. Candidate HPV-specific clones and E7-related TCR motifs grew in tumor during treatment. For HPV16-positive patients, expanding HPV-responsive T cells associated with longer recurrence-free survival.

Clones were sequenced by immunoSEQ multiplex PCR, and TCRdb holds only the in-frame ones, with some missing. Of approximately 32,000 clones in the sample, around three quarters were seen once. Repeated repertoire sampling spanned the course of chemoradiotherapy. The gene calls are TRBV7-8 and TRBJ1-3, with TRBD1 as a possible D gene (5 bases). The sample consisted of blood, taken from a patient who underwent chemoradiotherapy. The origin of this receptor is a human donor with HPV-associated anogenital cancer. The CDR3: CASSLLRDGNTIYF. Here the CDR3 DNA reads TGTGCCAGCAGCCTTTTGAGGGACGGAAACACCATATATTTT.